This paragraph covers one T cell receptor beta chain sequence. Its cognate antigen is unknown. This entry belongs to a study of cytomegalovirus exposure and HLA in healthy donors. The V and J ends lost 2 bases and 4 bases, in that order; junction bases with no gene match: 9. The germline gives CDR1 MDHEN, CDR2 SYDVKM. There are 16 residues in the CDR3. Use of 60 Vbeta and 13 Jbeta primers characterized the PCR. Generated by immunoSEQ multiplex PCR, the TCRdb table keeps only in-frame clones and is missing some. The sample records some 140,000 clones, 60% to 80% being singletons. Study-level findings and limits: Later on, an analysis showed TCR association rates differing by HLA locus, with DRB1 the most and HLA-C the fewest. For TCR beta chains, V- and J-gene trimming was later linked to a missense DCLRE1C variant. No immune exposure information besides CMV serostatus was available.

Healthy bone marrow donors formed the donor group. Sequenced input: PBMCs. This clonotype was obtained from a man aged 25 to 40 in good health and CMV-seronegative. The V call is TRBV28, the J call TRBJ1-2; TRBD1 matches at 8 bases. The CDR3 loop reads CASSLPLGQGAYGYTF. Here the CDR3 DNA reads TGTGCCAGCAGTTTACCTCTTGGGCAGGGGGCCTATGGCTACACCTTC.